One and the same sample provided the 27 T cell receptor beta chains below, sequenced in a study of T cell changes during pregnancy in multiple sclerosis. TCRdb's table, derived via immunoSEQ multiplex PCR, lists solely in-frame clones and lacks some. The sample contains about 57,000 clones, around 93% of which appear only once. Sample: peripheral blood, taken after pregnancy. These receptors came from a female donor in good health, enrolled as a control in a pregnancy study.

The genes are TRBV4-2 and TRBJ1-1, with D perhaps matching TRBD1 (6 bases). Trimming left V 0 bases short and J 4 bases short, with 9 bases between. The CDR3 spans 14 residues. Germline V gene data show CDR1 as LGHNA and CDR2 as YNFKEQ. CDR3 sequence reads: CASSQEGGSTEAFF. In DNA, the CDR3 is TGTGCCAGCAGCCAAGAAGGGGGAAGCACTGAAGCTTTCTTT.

The V gene is TRBV9, the J gene TRBJ2-7, with 10 bases lining up with TRBD2. The CDR3 consists of 18 residues. V lost 0 bases and J lost 1; bases outside the gene matches: 10. In germline, CDR1 is SGDLS, CDR2 YYNGEE. The CDR3 sequence is CASSVGPSGRAGSYEQYF. CDR3 nucleotides: TGTGCCAGCAGCGTAGGACCAAGCGGGAGGGCCGGATCCTACGAGCAGTACTTC. The variable domain in full, completed from reference TRBV9 and TRBJ2-7, reads DSGVTQTPKHLITATGQRVTLRCSPRSGDLSVYWYQQSLDQGLQFLIQYYNGEERAKGNILERFSAQQFPDLHSELNLSSLELGDSALYFCASSVGPSGRAGSYEQYFGPGTRLTVT.

With regard to this clone: The conserved closing phenylalanine or tryptophan is absent in this CDR3, likely reflecting a read error. The limits of the CDR3 on the DNA are not certain, so only TCRdb's listed CDR3 is given. The V and J genes are TRBV28 and TRBJ1-2; the D call TRBD1 from the table was never checked on the DNA. The germline gives CDR1 MDHEN, CDR2 SYDVKM. The CDR3 has 11 residues if both end residues are counted. The CDR3 region is CASGRGRGLVI.

This clone was recorded a few times. This rearrangement joins TRBV29-1 to TRBJ2-1; TRBD1 matches at 7 bases. The CDR3 runs 16 residues. V trimming: 7 bases; J trimming: 4 bases; junction bases outside the gene matches: 16. The germline CDR1 and CDR2 sequences are SQVTM and ANQGSEA. The CDR3 sequence is CSATSAWTGLYNEQFF. The CDR3 DNA is TGCAGCGCTACATCAGCGTGGACAGGACTTTACAATGAGCAGTTCTTC.

The rearrangement joins TRBV9 to TRBJ1-2; TRBD1 is a possible D gene (6 bases). The V end was cut by 3 bases, the J end by 3 bases, with 12 bases between. CDR1 and CDR2 from the germline V gene are SGDLS and YYNGEE. This CDR3 is 14 amino acids long. CDR3 coding DNA: TGTGCCAGCAGCGCACAGGGCCTTCACTATGGCTACACCTTC. Translating it yields CASSAQGLHYGYTF. Full variable domain (rest looked up from reference TRBV9 and TRBJ1-2): DSGVTQTPKHLITATGQRVTLRCSPRSGDLSVYWYQQSLDQGLQFLIQYYNGEERAKGNILERFSAQQFPDLHSELNLSSLELGDSALYFCASSAQGLHYGYTFGSGTRLTVV.

The chain employs TRBV19 and TRBJ1-5; a weak D match, TRBD1 (5 bases). V was shortened by 7 bases and J by 5 bases, with 12 bases between the two germline ends. The germline CDR1 and CDR2 sequences are LNHDA and SQIVND (reference sequence). The CDR3 covers 13 residues. In DNA form, the CDR3 reads TGTGCCAGTACAGGGAAGGATCATCAGCCCCAGCATTTT. Protein sequence: CASTGKDHQPQHF.

The J gene is TRBJ2-7, the V gene TRBV19, with 7 bases that match TRBD2. V was pared by 3 bases and J by 3 bases, with 5 bases of the junction left unmatched. This CDR3 has 14 amino acids. CDR1 is LNHDA, CDR2 SQIVND, per germline (reference sequence). CDR3 DNA sequence: TGTGCCAGTAGTATGAGGGGCGGGAGCTACGAGCAGTACTTC. Its protein is CASSMRGGSYEQYF.

CDR3: CASTITGGEQFF. CDR3 coding DNA: TGTGCCAGTACCATTACGGGGGGTGAGCAGTTCTTC. The gene calls are TRBV19 and TRBJ2-1, with 7 bases aligning to TRBD2. The CDR3 spans 12 residues. Germline CDR1 is LNHDA and CDR2 is SQIVND (reference sequence). J gave up 9 bases and V 7 bases, and 6 bases lay outside the gene matches.

This clone was observed a handful of times. The CDR3 spells CASSWQSEAFF. The CDR3 DNA reads as TGCGCCAGCTCTTGGCAGTCTGAAGCTTTCTTT. The J gene is TRBJ1-1, the V gene TRBV4-1; D ambiguous. Between the trimmed V and J ends, which lost 8 bases and 6 bases, there was a span of 10 bases. Per germline, CDR1 MGHRA and CDR2 YSYEKL. This CDR3 is built from 11 residues.

The chain recombines TRBV11-2 with TRBJ1-4, with TRBD1 matching over 7 bases. Germline V gene data show CDR1 as SGHAT and CDR2 as FQNNGV. J lost 6 bases, V lost 1 base, and 5 bases had no gene match. The CDR3 runs 15 residues. The DNA of the CDR3 is TGTGCCAGCAGCTTAGGGGCAGGGGGAGATGAAAAACTGTTTTTT. It yields the protein CASSLGAGGDEKLFF. The whole variable domain, filled in from reference TRBV11-2 and TRBJ1-4, reads EAGVAQSPRYKIIEKRQSVAFWCNPISGHATLYWYQQILGQGPKLLIQFQNNGVVDDSQLPKDRFSAERLKGVDSTLKIQPAKLEDSAVYLCASSLGAGGDEKLFFGSGTQLSVL.

The chain links TRBV7-2 to TRBJ1-6; D not certain. The V end lost 1 base, the J end lost 7 bases, and 11 bases lay between the germline ends. Germline CDR1 is SGHTA and CDR2 is FQGNSA. The CDR3 extends over 15 amino acids. CDR3: CASSLDPGKNSPLHF. In DNA form, the CDR3 reads TGTGCCAGCAGCTTAGATCCGGGTAAAAATTCACCCCTCCACTTT.

This clone has only one observation. The V call is TRBV29-1, the J call TRBJ1-1, with 12 bases aligning to TRBD1. The CDR3 length is 14 residues. Germline CDR1 and CDR2: SQVTM and ANQGSEA. V shed 7 bases and J 5 bases; nucleotides not matched to a gene: 8. The CDR3, as DNA: TGCAGCGGCGGGACAGGGGGCTCGTGGACTGAAGCTTTCTTT. It encodes CSGGTGGSWTEAFF.

The J gene is TRBJ1-2, the V gene TRBV6-6; 9 bases map to TRBD1. Germline V lookup: CDR1 MNHNY, CDR2 SVGAGI (reference sequence). V was pared by 7 bases and J by 0 bases, with 6 bases of the junction left unmatched. The CDR3 spans 15 residues. In DNA, the CDR3 is TGTGCCAGCACCTACGGACAGGGGCCTAACTATGGCTACACCTTC. This translates into CASTYGQGPNYGYTF.

The chain carries TRBV29-1 and TRBJ2-1; 12 bases are shared with TRBD2. Germline assignment: CDR1 SQVTM and CDR2 ANQGSEA. Losses at the gene ends were 6 bases for V and 6 bases for J; bases not matched to a gene: 9. The CDR3 spans 15 residues. The CDR3 is CSVISSGRGLNEQFF. CDR3 DNA: TGCAGCGTGATTTCTAGCGGGAGGGGGCTCAATGAGCAGTTCTTC.

The chain combines TRBV29-1 with TRBJ2-5; D remains unclear. Trimming took 1 base from V and 1 from J, leaving 7 bases between them. Germline CDR1 and CDR2: SQVTM and ANQGSEA. The CDR3 runs to 13 residues. CDR3 coding DNA: TGCAGCGTTGAAGGGGCAGTCCAAGAGACCCAGTACTTC. Encoded protein: CSVEGAVQETQYF.

The V and J genes are TRBV5-4 and TRBJ1-5; 8 nucleotides align to TRBD1. CDR1 and CDR2 (germline): SGHNT, YYREEE (reference sequence). J lost 4 bases, V lost 7 bases, and 10 bases had no gene match. This CDR3 contains 15 residues. CDR3 sequence (DNA): TGTGCCAGCCAACCCAGGGACAGGAGTAATCAGCCCCAGCATTTT. This gives the protein CASQPRDRSNQPQHF.

The V gene is TRBV6-1, the J gene TRBJ2-1, with 9 bases matching TRBD2. The trim removed 4 bases at V and 2 bases at J, leaving 9 bases unmatched. CDR3 size: 17 residues. From germline, CDR1 is MNHNS and CDR2 SASEGT. The CDR3 region is CASSVGNSGGTYNEQFF. The CDR3 DNA reads TGTGCCAGCAGTGTAGGGAATAGCGGGGGTACCTACAATGAGCAGTTCTTC.

The rearrangement links TRBV7-8 to TRBJ1-3, with 7 bases lining up with TRBD1. The J segment lost 3 bases and the V segment lost 1 base, leaving 9 bases of the junction unmatched. Germline V gene data show CDR1 as SGHVS and CDR2 as FQNEAQ. CDR3 length: 17 residues. CDR3 DNA sequence: TGTGCCAGCAGCTTAGGGGGATTCGGGACAGTTGGAAACACCATATATTTT. Translation gives CASSLGGFGTVGNTIYF.

The chain carries TRBV18 and TRBJ2-3; 9 positions match TRBD2. V lost 3 bases to trimming and J lost 3 bases; unmatched junction nucleotides: 4. This CDR3 contains 15 residues. Germline V gene sequence: CDR1 KGHSH, CDR2 LQKENI. The CDR3 coding sequence is TGTGCCAGCTCACCGCCGGGACTAGCTACAGATACGCAGTATTTT. The encoded protein is CASSPPGLATDTQYF.

This chain joins TRBV18 and TRBJ2-7; TRBD2 matches 9 bases. This CDR3 has 16 amino acids. Unmatched junction bases numbered 8, after V lost 4 bases and J lost 1 base. CDR1 is KGHSH, CDR2 LQKENI, per germline. The CDR3 DNA reads as TGTGCCAGCTCACTTCCCGGACTAGCGCGTTCCTACGAGCAGTACTTC. Protein product: CASSLPGLARSYEQYF.

Worth noting for this clone: Given the absence of the conserved phenylalanine or tryptophan at the CDR3 end, a read error is likely. The chain links TRBV7-9 to TRBJ2-4; 10 bases map to TRBD1. The germline gives CDR1 SEHNR, CDR2 FQNEAQ (reference sequence). The V segment lost 5 bases and the J segment 6 bases; nucleotides outside the gene matches: 7. The CDR3 runs to 15 residues. CDR3 protein: CASSRQGALVNIQYL. CDR3 in DNA: TGTGCCAGCAGCCGACAGGGGGCATTGGTAAACATTCAGTACCTC.

The chain joins TRBV6-1 to TRBJ1-2, with a weak D call TRBD1 (5 bases). Germline CDR1 reads MNHNS; CDR2 reads SASEGT. This CDR3 contains 15 residues. V shed 0 bases and J shed 5 bases, with 13 bases lying between them. In DNA form, the CDR3 reads TGTGCCAGCAGTGAAGCGACCAGGGAGGGGTATGGCTACACCTTC. The encoded protein is CASSEATREGYGYTF.

V and J are TRBV6-1 and TRBJ1-4; possibly TRBD1 for D (5 bases). CDR3 length: 13 amino acids. Germline V gene lookup returns CDR1 MNHNS and CDR2 SASEGT. The V and J ends lost 8 bases and 3 bases respectively, with 10 bases between them. The CDR3 nucleotides read TGTGCCAGCGAACAGGAGCCTAATGAAAAACTGTTTTTT. This codes for CASEQEPNEKLFF.

The V and J genes are TRBV7-9 and TRBJ2-3; 7 bases map to TRBD2. This CDR3 contains 14 residues. Germline V gene lookup returns CDR1 SEHNR and CDR2 FQNEAQ (reference sequence). With 5 bases clipped from V and 4 bases from J, the junction kept 6 bases outside the gene matches. The CDR3 region is CASSPPLAADTQYF. CDR3 in DNA: TGTGCCAGCAGCCCTCCCCTAGCGGCAGATACGCAGTATTTT.

The chain joins TRBV28 to TRBJ1-1; D may be TRBD1 (5 bases). The germline V and J ends were trimmed by 3 bases and 5 bases, with 13 bases remaining between them. The CDR3 runs to 14 residues. CDR1 MDHEN and CDR2 SYDVKM come from the germline V gene. Here the CDR3 DNA reads TGTGCCAGCAGTTTGGGGGGTTTAGGGACTGAAGCTTTCTTT. Its translation is CASSLGGLGTEAFF.

The rearrangement uses TRBV5-1 and TRBJ2-1; 8 bases match TRBD2. Unmatched junction bases numbered 6, after V lost 2 bases and J lost 8 bases. There are 14 residues in the CDR3. Germline V gives CDR1 SGHRS, CDR2 YFSETQ. The DNA of the CDR3 is TGCGCCAGCAGCTTAGCGGGAGTTAAGGATGAGCAGTTCTTC. Translating it yields CASSLAGVKDEQFF. The entire variable domain, with the rest obtained from reference TRBV5-1 and TRBJ2-1, is as follows: KAGVTQTPRYLIKTRGQQVTLSCSPISGHRSVSWYQQTPGQGLQFLFEYFSETQRNKGNFPGRFSGRQFSNSRSEMNVSTLELGDSALYLCASSLAGVKDEQFFGPGTRLTVL.

This chain links TRBV18 with TRBJ1-1, with a weak D call TRBD1 (5 bases). This CDR3 contains 13 residues. CDR1 and CDR2 (germline): KGHSH, LQKENI. Trimming shortened V by 6 bases and J by 4 bases, and 12 bases separated the two germline ends. In DNA, the CDR3 is TGTGCCAGCTCGGCGGGGGAGGGCACTGAAGCTTTCTTT. Its protein product is CASSAGEGTEAFF.